Listed below are T cell receptor beta chains from one sample, sequenced in a study of blood T cell repertoires in COVID-19. The data were produced by immunoSEQ multiplex PCR, yet TCRdb's version contains in-frame clones alone and is incomplete. The sample holds about 310,000 clones, 80% to 90% seen once. Material: PBMCs or T cells enriched from blood (not recorded which). These receptors all come from a woman younger than 35 who had recovered from COVID-19. Both conserved end residues are part of each CDR3. The D gene is left open where the match is weak. Size tells how often a clone was seen (once, few, many) or the class of an expanded clone, and some rows leave it out.

CDR3nt | CDR3aa | v_gene | abundance | d_gene | j_gene
TGTGCCAGCAGCTCGCCCGGGACTAGCGGGACCGTGTACAATGAGCAGTTCTTC | CASSSPGTSGTVYNEQFF | TRBV7-2 | NA | TRBD2 | TRBJ2-1
TGTGCCAGCAGCCGAAGCACTAGCGGGAGGGCCGATGAGCAGTTCTTC | CASSRSTSGRADEQFF | TRBV7-3 | NA | TRBD2 | TRBJ2-1
TGTGCCAGCAGTCCATACAGGGACGAATCGGAAGACTACACCTTC | CASSPYRDESEDYTF | TRBV28 | NA | NA | TRBJ1-2
TGTGCCAGCAGGCCACAGGGGTCGGACATTCAGTACTTC | CASRPQGSDIQYF | TRBV12-3/TRBV12-4 | NA | TRBD1 | TRBJ2-4
TGTGCCAGTAGTATAGCCGTGAACACTGAAGCTTTCTTT | CASSIAVNTEAFF | TRBV19 | NA | NA | TRBJ1-1
TGTGCCAGCAGCTTGCACACTAGCGGGGGGCGCACAGATACGCAGTATTTT | CASSLHTSGGRTDTQYF | TRBV5-4 | NA | TRBD2 | TRBJ2-3
TGCAGCGGCCCCGGGCAGGGGTCAGATACGCAGTATTTT | CSGPGQGSDTQYF | TRBV29-1 | NA | NA | TRBJ2-3
TGCGCCAGCAGCCAAGACGGGAGGGATCAGCCCCAGCATTTT | CASSQDGRDQPQHF | TRBV4-3 | few | NA | TRBJ1-5
TGTGCCAGCAATGAGGAGACAGGCCCCTACGAGCAGTACTTC | CASNEETGPYEQYF | TRBV7-2 | NA | NA | TRBJ2-7
TGTGCCAGCAGCCCTAGAGCCGGCCCTGAGACCCAGTACTTC | CASSPRAGPETQYF | TRBV7-3 | NA | NA | TRBJ2-5
TGTGCCAGCGCGCAGCGACAGGCGAGCACAGATACGCAGTATTTT | CASAQRQASTDTQYF | TRBV18 | NA | NA | TRBJ2-3
TGTGCCAGCAGCTTAGCCCTAATCGGACAGGGGAGTGGCTACACCTTC | CASSLALIGQGSGYTF | TRBV7-2 | NA | TRBD1 | TRBJ1-2
TGTGCCAGCAGTATCCACAAGCGGGCTACTACCAAAAACATTCAGTACTTC | CASSIHKRATTKNIQYF | TRBV2 | few | NA | TRBJ2-4
TGTGCCAGCTCCCCGCCTAGCGCCGATACGCAGTATTTT | CASSPPSADTQYF | TRBV18 | once | NA | TRBJ2-3
TGTGCCACCAGAGGGGATCGGAACACTGAAGCTTTCTTT | CATRGDRNTEAFF | TRBV2 | NA | NA | TRBJ1-1
TGTGCCTGGAATATCGAGGGGGACTATGGCTACACCTTC | CAWNIEGDYGYTF | TRBV30 | few | NA | TRBJ1-2
TGTGCCAGCAGCGTTACACACCGTGAAGCTTTCTTT | CASSVTHREAFF | TRBV3-1/TRBV3-2 | NA | NA | TRBJ1-1
TGCGCCAGCAGCTCCGGGGGGATGTCTCGCACAGATACGCAGTATTTT | CASSSGGMSRTDTQYF | TRBV4-1 | few | TRBD2 | TRBJ2-3
TGTGCCACCAGTGCAAATAGACAGGAAACCGGGGAGCTGTTTTTT | CATSANRQETGELFF | TRBV24-1 | NA | NA | TRBJ2-2
TGTGCCAGCAGCTTCGCGGGGGGGGCAAACACCGGGGAGCTGTTTTTT | CASSFAGGANTGELFF | TRBV7-2 | NA | TRBD2 | TRBJ2-2
TGTGCCAGCAGCCAACCGACAGGGGGAGTCAATCAGCCCCAGCATTTT | CASSQPTGGVNQPQHF | TRBV3-1/TRBV3-2 | NA | TRBD1 | TRBJ1-5
TGTGCCAGCAGCCTAATCGGGAGCGGCACAGATACGCAGTATTTT | CASSLIGSGTDTQYF | TRBV4-2 | NA | NA | TRBJ2-3